This T cell receptor (beta chain) was captured in a study of blood T cells in healthy people across ages. A second PCR of 7 to 11 cycles used a sample-barcoded 5' primer and a J-beta primer mix. TCRdb used MiXCR to reprocess the 5' RACE reads, holding one entry per CDR3 protein. The repertoire holds roughly 1,500,000 distinct CDR3 sequences, about 31% seen once, with about 11% in the top ten. V was trimmed by 4 bases and J by 13 bases, leaving 13 bases between them. Germline CDR1 and CDR2: LNHNV and YYDKDF (reference sequence). The CDR3 contains 12 residues. The chain carries TRBV15 and TRBJ1-4; possible D gene TRBD1, 5 bases. This sequence originates from a woman aged 30 to 39 in good health. Sequencing input: blood. CDR3 coding DNA: TGTGCCACCAGCATTTGGAGGGGTGGACTGTTTTTT. Its protein product is CATSIWRGGLFF.